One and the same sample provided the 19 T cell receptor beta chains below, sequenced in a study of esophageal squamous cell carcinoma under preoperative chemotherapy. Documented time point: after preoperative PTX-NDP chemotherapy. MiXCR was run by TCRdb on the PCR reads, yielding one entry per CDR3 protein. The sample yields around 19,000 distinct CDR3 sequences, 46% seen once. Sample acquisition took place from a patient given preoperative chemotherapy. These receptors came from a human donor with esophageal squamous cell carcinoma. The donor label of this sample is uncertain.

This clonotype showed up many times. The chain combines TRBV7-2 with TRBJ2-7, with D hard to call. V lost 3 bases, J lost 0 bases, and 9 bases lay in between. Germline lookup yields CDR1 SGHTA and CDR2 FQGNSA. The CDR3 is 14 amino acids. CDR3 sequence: CASSLSTVSYEQYF. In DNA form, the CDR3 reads TGTGCCAGCAGCTTGTCGACGGTCTCCTACGAGCAGTACTTC.

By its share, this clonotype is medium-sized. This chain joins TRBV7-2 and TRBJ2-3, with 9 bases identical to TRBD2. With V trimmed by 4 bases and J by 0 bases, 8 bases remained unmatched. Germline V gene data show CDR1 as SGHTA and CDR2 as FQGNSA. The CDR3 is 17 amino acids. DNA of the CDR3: TGTGCCAGCAGCTCACCGGGACTAGCCCTTAGCACAGATACGCAGTATTTT. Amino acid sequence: CASSSPGLALSTDTQYF.

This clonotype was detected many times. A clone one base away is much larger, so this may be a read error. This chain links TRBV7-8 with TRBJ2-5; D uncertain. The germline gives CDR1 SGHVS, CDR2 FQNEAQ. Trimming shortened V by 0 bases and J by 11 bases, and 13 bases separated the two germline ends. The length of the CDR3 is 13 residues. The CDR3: CASSLASYNEQYF. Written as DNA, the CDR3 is TGTGCCAGCAGCTTAGCTTCCTACAATGAGCAGTACTTC. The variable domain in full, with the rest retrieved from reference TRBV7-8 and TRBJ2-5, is GAGVSQSPRYKVAKRGQDVALRCDPISGHVSLFWYQQALGQGPEFLTYFQNEAQLDKSGLPSDRFFAERPEGSVSTLKIQRTQQEDSAVYLCASSLASYNEQYFGPGTRLLVL.

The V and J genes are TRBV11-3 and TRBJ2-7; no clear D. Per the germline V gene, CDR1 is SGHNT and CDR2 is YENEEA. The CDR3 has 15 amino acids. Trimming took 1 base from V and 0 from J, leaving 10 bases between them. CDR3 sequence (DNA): TGTGCCAGCAGCTTAGGCCCGGGCAGCTCCTACGAGCAGTACTTC. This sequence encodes CASSLGPGSSYEQYF. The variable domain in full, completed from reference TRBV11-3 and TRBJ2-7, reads EAGVVQSPRYKIIEKKQPVAFWCNPISGHNTLYWYLQNLGQGPELLIRYENEEAVDDSQLPKDRFSAERLKGVDSTLKIQPAELGDSAVYLCASSLGPGSSYEQYFGPGTRLTVT.

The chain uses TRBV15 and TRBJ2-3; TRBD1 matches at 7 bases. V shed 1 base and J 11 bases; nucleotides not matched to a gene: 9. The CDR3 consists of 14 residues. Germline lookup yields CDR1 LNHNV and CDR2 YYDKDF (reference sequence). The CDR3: CATSRGGTGDLQYF. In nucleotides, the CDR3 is TGTGCCACCAGCAGAGGCGGAACAGGGGACCTGCAGTATTTT. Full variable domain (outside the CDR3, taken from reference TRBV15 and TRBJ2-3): DAMVIQNPRYQVTQFGKPVTLSCSQTLNHNVMYWYQQKSSQAPKLLFHYYDKDFNNEADTPDNFQSRRPNTSFCFLDIRSPGLGDTAMYLCATSRGGTGDLQYFGPGTRLTVL.

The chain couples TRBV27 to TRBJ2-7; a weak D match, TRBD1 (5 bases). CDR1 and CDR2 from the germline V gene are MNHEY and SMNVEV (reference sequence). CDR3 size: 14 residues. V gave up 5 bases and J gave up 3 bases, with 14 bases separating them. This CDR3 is CASSPGFKNYEQYF. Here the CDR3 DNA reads TGTGCCAGCAGTCCAGGGTTTAAGAACTACGAGCAGTACTTC.

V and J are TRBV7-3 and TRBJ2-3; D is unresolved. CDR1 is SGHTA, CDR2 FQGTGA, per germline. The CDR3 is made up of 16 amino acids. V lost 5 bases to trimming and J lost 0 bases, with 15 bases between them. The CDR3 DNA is TGTGCCAGCAGCCCCGGCGTCGCGGTTAGCACAGATACGCAGTATTTT. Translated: CASSPGVAVSTDTQYF. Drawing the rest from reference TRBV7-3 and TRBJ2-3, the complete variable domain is GAGVSQTPSNKVTEKGKYVELRCDPISGHTALYWYRQSLGQGPEFLIYFQGTGAADDSGLPNDRFFAVRPEGSVSTLKIQRTERGDSAVYLCASSPGVAVSTDTQYFGPGTRLTVL.

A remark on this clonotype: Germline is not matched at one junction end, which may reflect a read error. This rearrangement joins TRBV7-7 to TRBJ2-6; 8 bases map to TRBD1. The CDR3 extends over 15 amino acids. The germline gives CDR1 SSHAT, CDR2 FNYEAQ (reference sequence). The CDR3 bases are TGTGCCAGCAGCTTAGGGACAGGGAAAGCCAACGTCCAGAACTTC. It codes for CASSLGTGKANVQNF.

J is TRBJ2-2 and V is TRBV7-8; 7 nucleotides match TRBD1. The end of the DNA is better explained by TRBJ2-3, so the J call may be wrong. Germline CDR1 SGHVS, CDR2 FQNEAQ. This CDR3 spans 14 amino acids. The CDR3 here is CASGRSVGTGEQYF. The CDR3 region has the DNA TGTGCCAGCGGGAGATCTGTGGGCACAGGGGAGCAGTATTTT.

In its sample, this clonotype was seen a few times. CDR3: CASSSPVGAQYF. In DNA, the CDR3 is TGTGCCAGCAGCTCTCCCGTAGGTGCCCAGTACTTC. The rearrangement joins TRBV7-6 to TRBJ2-1, with D hard to call. The end of the DNA fits TRBJ2-5 better, so the J call may be wrong. In germline, CDR1 is SGHVS, CDR2 FNYEAQ. The length of the CDR3 is 12 residues.

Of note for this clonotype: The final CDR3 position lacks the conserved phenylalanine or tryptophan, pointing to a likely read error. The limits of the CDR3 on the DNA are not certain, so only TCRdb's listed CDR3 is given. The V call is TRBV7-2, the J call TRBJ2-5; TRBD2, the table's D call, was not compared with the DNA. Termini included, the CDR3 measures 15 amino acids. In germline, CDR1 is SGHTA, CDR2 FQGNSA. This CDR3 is CASSSRASGGETQFL.

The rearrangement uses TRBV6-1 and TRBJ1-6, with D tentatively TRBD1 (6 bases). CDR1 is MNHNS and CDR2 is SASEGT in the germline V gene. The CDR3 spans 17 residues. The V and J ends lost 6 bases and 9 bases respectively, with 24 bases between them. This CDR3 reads CASSPYPPGTIGSPLHF. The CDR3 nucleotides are TGTGCCAGCAGCCCCTATCCCCCCGGGACAATCGGTTCACCCCTCCACTTT.

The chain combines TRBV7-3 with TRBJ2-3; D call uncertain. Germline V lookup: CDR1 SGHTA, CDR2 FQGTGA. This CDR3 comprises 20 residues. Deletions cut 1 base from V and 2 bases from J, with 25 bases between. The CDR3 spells CASSLKGSFSDDLNTDTQYF. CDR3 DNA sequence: TGTGCCAGCAGCTTAAAAGGAAGTTTCTCGGACGACCTAAACACAGATACGCAGTATTTT. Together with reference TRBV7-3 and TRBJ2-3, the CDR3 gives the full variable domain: GAGVSQTPSNKVTEKGKYVELRCDPISGHTALYWYRQSLGQGPEFLIYFQGTGAADDSGLPNDRFFAVRPEGSVSTLKIQRTERGDSAVYLCASSLKGSFSDDLNTDTQYFGPGTRLTVL.

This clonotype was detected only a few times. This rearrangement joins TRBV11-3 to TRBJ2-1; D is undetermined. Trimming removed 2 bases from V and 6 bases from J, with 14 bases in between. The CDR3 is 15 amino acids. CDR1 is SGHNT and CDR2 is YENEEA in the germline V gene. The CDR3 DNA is TGTGCCAGCAGCTTATCTAGGAACCAGGTCAATGAGCAGTTCTTC. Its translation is CASSLSRNQVNEQFF.

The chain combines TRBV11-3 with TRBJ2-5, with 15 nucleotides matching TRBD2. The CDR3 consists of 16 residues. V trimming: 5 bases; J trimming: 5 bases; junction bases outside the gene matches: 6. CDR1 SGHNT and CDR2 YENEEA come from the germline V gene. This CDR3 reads CASSHRTSGREETQYF. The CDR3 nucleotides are TGTGCCAGCAGCCATAGGACTAGCGGGAGGGAGGAGACCCAGTACTTC.

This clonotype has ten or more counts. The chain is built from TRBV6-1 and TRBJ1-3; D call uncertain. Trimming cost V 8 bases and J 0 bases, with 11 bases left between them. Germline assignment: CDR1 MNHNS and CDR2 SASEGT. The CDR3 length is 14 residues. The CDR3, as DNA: TGTGCCAGCGGGGAGATCTTCTCTGGAAACACCATATATTTT. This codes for CASGEIFSGNTIYF.

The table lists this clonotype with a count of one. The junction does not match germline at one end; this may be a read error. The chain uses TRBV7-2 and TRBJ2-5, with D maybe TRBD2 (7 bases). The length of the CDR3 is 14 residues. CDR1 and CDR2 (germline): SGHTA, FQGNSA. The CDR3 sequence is CASSPTGGPTTRHF. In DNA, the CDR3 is TGTGCCAGCAGCCCTACCGGGGGGCCAACGACCCGACACTTC.

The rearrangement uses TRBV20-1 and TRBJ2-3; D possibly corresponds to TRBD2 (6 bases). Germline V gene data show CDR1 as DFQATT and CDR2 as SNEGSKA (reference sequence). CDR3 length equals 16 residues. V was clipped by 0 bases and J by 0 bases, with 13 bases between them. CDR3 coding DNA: TGCAGTGCTAGAGACGTGACTAGAGCAAGCACAGATACGCAGTATTTT. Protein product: CSARDVTRASTDTQYF.

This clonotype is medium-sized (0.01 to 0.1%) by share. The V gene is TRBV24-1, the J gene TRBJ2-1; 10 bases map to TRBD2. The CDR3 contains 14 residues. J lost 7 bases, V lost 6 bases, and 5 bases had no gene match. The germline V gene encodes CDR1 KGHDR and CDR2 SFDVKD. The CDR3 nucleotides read TGTGCCACCAGTCAGTCTAGCGGGAGAAATGAGCAGTTCTTC. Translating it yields CATSQSSGRNEQFF.